This note documents a single T cell receptor (beta chain) sequence. It was during active infection that Seattle patients were enrolled and then longitudinally followed. Authors' analysis steps: Estimation of nucleated cell counts was performed using reference gene primer amplification. Assay used: immunoSEQ multiplex PCR; TCRdb lists only in-frame clones, some missing. V and J calls and clone size are those listed in that table; D and trimming were worked out from the DNA. The table has roughly 130,000 clones, roughly 90% seen once. These data are taken from a study of blood T cell repertoires in COVID-19. Study background: COVID-19 samples, acute and convalescent, were from the United States, Italy and Spain.

There are 15 residues in the CDR3. V was shortened by 4 bases and J by 1 base, with 13 bases between the two germline ends. CDR1 and CDR2 (germline): SGHVS, FQNEAQ. The J gene is TRBJ1-2, the V gene TRBV7-8, with D possibly matching TRBD1 (5 bases). The receptor's source is a man aged 60 to 75 with COVID-19, enrolled during active disease. Sequenced sample: peripheral blood. For the CDR3, the DNA is TGTGCCAGCAGCTCACAAGACAGAATTAACTATGGCTACACCTTC. Translation gives CASSSQDRINYGYTF. Combining the CDR3 with reference TRBV7-8 and TRBJ1-2 gives the whole variable domain GAGVSQSPRYKVAKRGQDVALRCDPISGHVSLFWYQQALGQGPEFLTYFQNEAQLDKSGLPSDRFFAERPEGSVSTLKIQRTQQEDSAVYLCASSSQDRINYGYTFGSGTRLTVV.